This T cell receptor (beta chain) comes out of a study of T cells in Graves' hyperthyroidism and ophthalmopathy. About the study: Sampling of peripheral blood happened at initial diagnosis, prior to any treatment. The study, taken as a whole, reports: Blood also showed most of the thyroid clonotypes that were expanded above 0.001. In validation, the model predicted ophthalmopathy. These predictions came a median around 5.9 months before onset.

Extraction of PBMCs used approximately 10 ml of fresh peripheral blood. CDR3 length: 13 amino acids. Trimming cost V 6 bases and J 2 bases; bases outside gene matches: 4. CDR1 and CDR2 from the germline V gene are DFQATT and SNEGSKA (reference sequence). This clonotype was seen a few times. Its antigen is as yet unknown. TCR beta CDR3 region amplification was performed from RNA transcripts. An initial round of RT-PCR targeting the TCR CDR3 relied on the HTBI primer set. TCRdb processed the multiplex PCR reads anew with MiXCR; each CDR3 protein has one entry. The table records 350,000 to 400,000 distinct CDR3 sequences, about 15% of them present only once.

The sequenced sample was blood. The V gene is TRBV20-1, the J gene TRBJ1-2, with 9 bases aligning to TRBD1. The source of this sequence is a woman in her twenties or thirties with Graves' hyperthyroidism. The CDR3 sequence is CSALDRGNYGYTF. CDR3 coding DNA: TGCAGTGCCTTAGACAGGGGGAACTATGGCTACACCTTC.